This is a list of T cell receptor beta chains from one sample in a study of blood T cell repertoires in COVID-19. Sequenced by immunoSEQ multiplex PCR; TCRdb stores in-frame clones only, minus some. Of about 420,000 clones listed, about 90% are singletons. Sequencing was performed on peripheral blood. These TCRs come from a man between 18 and 35 years old with COVID-19, enrolled during active disease. The CDR3 runs from the conserved cysteine through the conserved F or W. Each record gives: J gene, CDR3 length, D gene, V gene, CDR3 DNA, CDR3 protein. A D gene is named only where the DNA matches it firmly.

j_call: TRBJ2-1
cdr3_length: 14
d_call: TRBD2
v_call: TRBV7-9
cdr3_nt: TGTGCCAGCAGCATAGCGGGAGCAAATAATGAGCAGTTCTTC
cdr3_aa: CASSIAGANNEQFF

j_call: TRBJ2-3
cdr3_length: 16
d_call: NA
v_call: TRBV9
cdr3_nt: TGTGCCAGCAGCGCCGGCGCGGGGAGTAGAGGAAATACGCAGTATTTT
cdr3_aa: CASSAGAGSRGNTQYF

j_call: TRBJ2-3
cdr3_length: 14
d_call: TRBD1
v_call: TRBV2
cdr3_nt: TGTGCCAGCAGAAGACAGGGGGGCACAGATACGCAGTATTTT
cdr3_aa: CASRRQGGTDTQYF

j_call: TRBJ2-7
cdr3_length: 14
d_call: NA
v_call: TRBV5-1
cdr3_nt: TGCGCCAGCAGCCAGGGACTCCAGACCGACGAGCAGTACTTC
cdr3_aa: CASSQGLQTDEQYF

j_call: TRBJ2-2
cdr3_length: 18
d_call: TRBD2
v_call: TRBV3-1/TRBV3-2
cdr3_nt: TGTGCCAGCAGCCCGCCTGCAGAGACTAGCGGGAGGGCGGGGGAGCTGTTTTTT
cdr3_aa: CASSPPAETSGRAGELFF

j_call: TRBJ1-1
cdr3_length: 11
d_call: NA
v_call: TRBV5-1
cdr3_nt: TGCGCCAGCAGCTCGTACACTGAAGCTTTCTTT
cdr3_aa: CASSSYTEAFF

j_call: TRBJ1-4
cdr3_length: 13
d_call: NA
v_call: TRBV29-1
cdr3_nt: TGCAGCGCCAGGTCGCCAACTAATGAAAAACTGTTTTTT
cdr3_aa: CSARSPTNEKLFF

j_call: TRBJ2-1
cdr3_length: 15
d_call: TRBD2
v_call: TRBV19
cdr3_nt: TGTGCCAGTACCCAGGGACTAGCGGGATACAATGAGCAGTTCTTC
cdr3_aa: CASTQGLAGYNEQFF

j_call: TRBJ1-5
cdr3_length: 13
d_call: NA
v_call: TRBV6-1
cdr3_nt: TGTGCCAGCAGTGAGGGGCTTCGACCCGGGAGGCATTTT
cdr3_aa: CASSEGLRPGRHF

j_call: TRBJ1-1
cdr3_length: 11
d_call: NA
v_call: TRBV20-1
cdr3_nt: TGCAGTGCCCGCCCCGGGTCCAACGCTTTCTTT
cdr3_aa: CSARPGSNAFF

j_call: TRBJ2-7
cdr3_length: 14
d_call: TRBD2
v_call: TRBV6-5
cdr3_nt: TGTGCCAGCAGGGGACTAGCGGCCTCCTACGAGCAGTACTTC
cdr3_aa: CASRGLAASYEQYF

j_call: TRBJ2-7
cdr3_length: 16
d_call: NA
v_call: TRBV18
cdr3_nt: TGTGCCAGCTCACCATCATCAGGGAGGAGATCCTACGAGCAGTACTTC
cdr3_aa: CASSPSSGRRSYEQYF

j_call: TRBJ2-5
cdr3_length: 13
d_call: NA
v_call: TRBV19
cdr3_nt: TGTGCCAGTAGCGCAGGGTCCTTAGAGACCCAGTACTTC
cdr3_aa: CASSAGSLETQYF

j_call: TRBJ2-7
cdr3_length: 16
d_call: TRBD1
v_call: TRBV27
cdr3_nt: TGTGCCAGCAGTAACAGACAGGGGAGCCTAACCTACGAGCAGTACTTC
cdr3_aa: CASSNRQGSLTYEQYF

j_call: TRBJ2-1
cdr3_length: 13
d_call: NA
v_call: TRBV20-1
cdr3_nt: TGCAGTGCTAGTGGGGGGGGCACCCGCGAGCAGTTCTTC
cdr3_aa: CSASGGGTREQFF

j_call: TRBJ2-3
cdr3_length: 14
d_call: TRBD1
v_call: TRBV27
cdr3_nt: TGTGCCAGCAGACCCGACAGGGGAAAGGATACGCAGTATTTT
cdr3_aa: CASRPDRGKDTQYF

j_call: TRBJ1-1
cdr3_length: 14
d_call: TRBD1
v_call: TRBV5-1
cdr3_nt: TGCGCCAGCAGCTTGGGGGACAGATCCCTTGTAGCTTTCTTT
cdr3_aa: CASSLGDRSLVAFF

j_call: TRBJ1-3
cdr3_length: 16
d_call: NA
v_call: TRBV5-4
cdr3_nt: TGTGCCAGCAGCTTGGGGGGGACATTCTCTGGAAACACCATATATTTT
cdr3_aa: CASSLGGTFSGNTIYF

j_call: TRBJ1-1
cdr3_length: 15
d_call: NA
v_call: TRBV7-6
cdr3_nt: TGTGCCAGCAGCTTAGGGTGGGGGCCGAACACTGAAGCTTTCTTT
cdr3_aa: CASSLGWGPNTEAFF

j_call: TRBJ2-1
cdr3_length: 15
d_call: TRBD1
v_call: TRBV7-9
cdr3_nt: TGTGCCAGCAGCTACCGGGACAGGGGGGACAATGAGCAGTTCTTC
cdr3_aa: CASSYRDRGDNEQFF

j_call: TRBJ2-3
cdr3_length: 17
d_call: TRBD1
v_call: TRBV19
cdr3_nt: TGTGCCAGTAGTATCCGTTTGGGGACAGGGTTTCGGGATACGCAGTATTTT
cdr3_aa: CASSIRLGTGFRDTQYF

j_call: TRBJ2-7
cdr3_length: 13
d_call: TRBD2
v_call: TRBV12-3/TRBV12-4
cdr3_nt: TGTGCCAGCACCTTAGCGGGAGGGCTCGAGCAGTACTTC
cdr3_aa: CASTLAGGLEQYF

j_call: TRBJ2-1
cdr3_length: 12
d_call: TRBD2
v_call: TRBV3-1/TRBV3-2
cdr3_nt: TGTGCCAGCAGCCATGTAGCGGGTGAGCAGTTCTTC
cdr3_aa: CASSHVAGEQFF

j_call: TRBJ2-7
cdr3_length: 16
d_call: NA
v_call: TRBV15
cdr3_nt: TGTGCCACCAGCAGAGACTCGGGCAGGGGCTCCTACGAGCAGTACTTC
cdr3_aa: CATSRDSGRGSYEQYF

j_call: TRBJ1-5
cdr3_length: 14
d_call: TRBD1
v_call: TRBV18
cdr3_nt: TGTGCCAGCTCACACGGACAGGGCGGGGAGCCCCAGCATTTT
cdr3_aa: CASSHGQGGEPQHF

j_call: TRBJ1-2
cdr3_length: 15
d_call: NA
v_call: TRBV10-3
cdr3_nt: TGTGCCATCAGTGAGTCTACAGGGAGGGCCTATGGCTACACCTTC
cdr3_aa: CAISESTGRAYGYTF

j_call: TRBJ2-3
cdr3_length: 13
d_call: TRBD1
v_call: TRBV19
cdr3_nt: TGTGCCAGTTCCGGGACAGGGATGGATACGCAGTATTTT
cdr3_aa: CASSGTGMDTQYF

j_call: TRBJ1-1
cdr3_length: 16
d_call: TRBD1
v_call: TRBV5-4
cdr3_nt: TGTGCCAGCAGCACCAGACAGGGTGTCTTGAACACTGAAGCTTTCTTT
cdr3_aa: CASSTRQGVLNTEAFF

j_call: TRBJ2-1
cdr3_length: 15
d_call: TRBD1
v_call: TRBV5-1
cdr3_nt: TGCGCCAGCAGCTTGGGGGGACAGGGGTTCAATGAGCAGTTCTTC
cdr3_aa: CASSLGGQGFNEQFF

j_call: TRBJ2-7
cdr3_length: 16
d_call: TRBD1
v_call: TRBV28
cdr3_nt: TGTGCCAGCAGTTTTGGGTCACAGGGACAGGACCACGAGCAGTACTTC
cdr3_aa: CASSFGSQGQDHEQYF